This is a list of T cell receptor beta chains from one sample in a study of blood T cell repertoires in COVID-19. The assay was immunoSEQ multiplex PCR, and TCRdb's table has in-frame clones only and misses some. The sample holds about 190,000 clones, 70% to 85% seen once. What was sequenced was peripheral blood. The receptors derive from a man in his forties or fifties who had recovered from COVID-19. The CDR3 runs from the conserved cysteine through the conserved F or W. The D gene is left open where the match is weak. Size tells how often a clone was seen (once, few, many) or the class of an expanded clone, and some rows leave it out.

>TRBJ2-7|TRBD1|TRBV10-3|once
TGTGCCATCAGTGGACAGGGAATTCTCTACGAGCAGTACTTC
CAISGQGILYEQYF
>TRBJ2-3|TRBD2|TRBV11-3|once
TGTGCCAGCAGCTTAAGCGGGGCTAGCGGTCGCACAGATACGCAGTATTTT
CASSLSGASGRTDTQYF
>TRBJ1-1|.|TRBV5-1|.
TGCGCCAGCAGCTTGATGCGGGGGGCTGAAGCTTTCTTT
CASSLMRGAEAFF
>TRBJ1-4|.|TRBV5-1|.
TGCGCCAGCAGCTCGACAGCAGGGGATGAAAAACTGTTTTTT
CASSSTAGDEKLFF
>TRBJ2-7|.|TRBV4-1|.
TGCGCCAGCAGCCAAGACAGGGTTGAAACCTACGAGCAGTACTTC
CASSQDRVETYEQYF
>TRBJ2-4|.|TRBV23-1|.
TGCGCCAGCAGTCACTGCCGGGTAGAGAGTCAAAACATTCAGTACTTC
CASSHCRVESQNIQYF
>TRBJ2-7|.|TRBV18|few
TGTGCCAGCTCACACCCGGACAGGGAGGGCGAGCAGTACTTC
CASSHPDREGEQYF
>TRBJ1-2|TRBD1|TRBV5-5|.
TGTGCCAGCAGCCAGCCCGCAGGGGGCATCGGCTACACCTTC
CASSQPAGGIGYTF
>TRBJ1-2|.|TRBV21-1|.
TGTGCCAGCAGCGGATTCCGGGACAGGGGGCATATGGGCTATGGCTACACCTTC
CASSGFRDRGHMGYGYTF
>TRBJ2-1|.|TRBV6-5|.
TGTGCCAGCAGTTCACGAGGGAGCGGAGCACACAATGAGCAGTTCTTC
CASSSRGSGAHNEQFF
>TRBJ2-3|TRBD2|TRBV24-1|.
TGTGCCACCAGTGATTCCCGACTAGCGGGAGGGCCCACAGATACGCAGTATTTT
CATSDSRLAGGPTDTQYF
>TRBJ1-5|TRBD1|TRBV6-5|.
TGTGCCAGCAGTTCGAACAGGGGTAGTCAGCCCCAGCATTTT
CASSSNRGSQPQHF
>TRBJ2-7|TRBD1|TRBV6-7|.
TGTGCCAGCAGTTACCCTGGGACAGGGGAGACCTACGAGCAGTACTTC
CASSYPGTGETYEQYF
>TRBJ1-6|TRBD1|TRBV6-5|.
TGTGCCAGCAGGGACAGGGTTAATTCACCCCTCCACTTT
CASRDRVNSPLHF
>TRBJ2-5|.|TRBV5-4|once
TGTGCCAGCAGCTTGGAAGGGGGAACCCAAGAGACCCAGTACTTC
CASSLEGGTQETQYF
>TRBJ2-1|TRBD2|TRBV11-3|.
TGTGCCAGCAGCTTAGGGACTAGCGGTTACAATGAGCAGTTCTTC
CASSLGTSGYNEQFF
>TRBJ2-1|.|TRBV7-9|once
TGTGCCAGCAGCTTAGGGGGAGACGACCCCTACAATGAGCAGTTCTTC
CASSLGGDDPYNEQFF
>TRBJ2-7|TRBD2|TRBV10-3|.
TGTGCCATCAGTCCGGGACTAGCGACGTACGAGCAGTACTTC
CAISPGLATYEQYF
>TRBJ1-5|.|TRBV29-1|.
TGCAGCGTTGAATTGTCAGGGTACGGCAATCAGCCCCAGCATTTT
CSVELSGYGNQPQHF
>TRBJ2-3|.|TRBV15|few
TGTGCCACCAGCAGAGAAGCTGGAGAAAGAAGCACAGATACGCAGTATTTT
CATSREAGERSTDTQYF
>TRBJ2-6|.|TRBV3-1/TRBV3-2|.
TGTGCCAGCAGCCAGTTCAACTCTGGGGCCAACGTCCTGACTTTC
CASSQFNSGANVLTF
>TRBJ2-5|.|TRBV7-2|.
TGTGCCAGCAGCTTGCAAACCGGGACTTTTAAAGAGACCCAGTACTTC
CASSLQTGTFKETQYF
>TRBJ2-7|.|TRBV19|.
TGTGCCAGTAAACAAAGGGGCACCGGGGGTTCCTACGAGCAGTACTTC
CASKQRGTGGSYEQYF
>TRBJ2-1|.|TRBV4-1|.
TGCGCCAGCAGCCAAGATAAGACGGGAAATGAGCAGTTCTTC
CASSQDKTGNEQFF
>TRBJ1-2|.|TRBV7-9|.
TGTGCCAGCAGCTTTCAGGGAGGGGGTAGCTATGGCTACACCTTC
CASSFQGGGSYGYTF
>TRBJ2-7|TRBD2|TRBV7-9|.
TGTGCCAGCAGCTCCCCAGCGGGAGGGATTTCCTACGAGCAGTACTTC
CASSSPAGGISYEQYF
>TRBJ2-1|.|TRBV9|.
TGTGCCAGCAGCCCTTCTGAGGGGAGGAGCTCCTACAATGAGCAGTTCTTC
CASSPSEGRSSYNEQFF
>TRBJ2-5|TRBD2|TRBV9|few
TGTGCCAGCAGCGTCCTGGGACTAGCCTGGGAGACCCAGTACTTC
CASSVLGLAWETQYF
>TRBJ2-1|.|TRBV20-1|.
TGCAGTGCTAGTCAGGCGGGATGGAATGAGCAGTTCTTC
CSASQAGWNEQFF
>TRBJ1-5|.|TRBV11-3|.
TGTGCCAGCAGCTTAGGACAGGCGAATAGCAATCAGCCCCAGCATTTT
CASSLGQANSNQPQHF
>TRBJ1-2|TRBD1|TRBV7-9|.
TGTGCCAGCAGCCTGACAGGGGGCTATGGCTACACCTTC
CASSLTGGYGYTF
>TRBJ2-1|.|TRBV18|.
TGTGCCAGCTCACCACGAGCTAACTACAATGAGCAGTTCTTC
CASSPRANYNEQFF
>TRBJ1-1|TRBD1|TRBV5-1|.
TGCGCCAGCAGCAGAGGGACAGGGGTCCCTGAAGCTTTCTTT
CASSRGTGVPEAFF
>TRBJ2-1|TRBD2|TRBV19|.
TGTGCCAGTGGGGGACTAGCGGGAGCGCGGAATGAGCAGTTCTTC
CASGGLAGARNEQFF
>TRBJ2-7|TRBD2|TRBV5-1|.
TGCGCCAGCAGCTTGGGGCTAGCGGGAGTTACGGAGCAGTACTTC
CASSLGLAGVTEQYF
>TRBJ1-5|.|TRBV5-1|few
TGCGCCAGCAGCCCCCTGGACAGTTCTGATCAGCCCCAGCATTTT
CASSPLDSSDQPQHF